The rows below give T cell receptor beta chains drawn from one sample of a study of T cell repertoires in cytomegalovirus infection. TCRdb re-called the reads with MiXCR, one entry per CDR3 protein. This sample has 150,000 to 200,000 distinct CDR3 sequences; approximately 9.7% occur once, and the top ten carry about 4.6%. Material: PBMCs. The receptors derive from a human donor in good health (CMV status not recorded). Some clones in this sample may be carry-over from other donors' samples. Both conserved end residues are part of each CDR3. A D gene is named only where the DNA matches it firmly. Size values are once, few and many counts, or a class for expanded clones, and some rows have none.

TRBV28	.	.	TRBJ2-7	TGTGCCAGCCTGACCGGCCGACAGGCGGGGCACGAGCAGTACTTC	CASLTGRQAGHEQYF
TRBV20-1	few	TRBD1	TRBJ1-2	TGCAGTGCTAGAGAGACCCGAGAGGGGGCAAGGACAGGACTCTATGGCTACACCTTC	CSARETREGARTGLYGYTF
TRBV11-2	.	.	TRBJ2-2	TGTGCCAGCAGCTTACAGGGGGGCACGCAGCTGTTTTTT	CASSLQGGTQLFF
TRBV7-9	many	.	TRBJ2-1	TGTGCCAGCAGCTTATTTAACCTAGTGGTCGGCAATGAGCAGTTCTTC	CASSLFNLVVGNEQFF
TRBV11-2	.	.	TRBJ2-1	TGTGCCAGCAGCTTAGGGGCACTCTACAATGAGCAGTTCTTC	CASSLGALYNEQFF
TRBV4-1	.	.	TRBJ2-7	TGCGCCAGCAGCCAAGAGAGCAGTGTCGCCTACGAGCAGTACTTC	CASSQESSVAYEQYF
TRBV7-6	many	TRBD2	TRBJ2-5	TGTGCCAGCAGCAGGGACCCCACGGGGGGGACCCAGTACTTC	CASSRDPTGGTQYF
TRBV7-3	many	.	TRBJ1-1	TGTGCCAGCAGCTTAAATGGGTTGGTTGGGACTGAAGCTTTCTTT	CASSLNGLVGTEAFF
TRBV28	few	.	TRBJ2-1	TGTGCCAGCAGCACCGGGAGCCTAGGGCAGTTCTTC	CASSTGSLGQFF
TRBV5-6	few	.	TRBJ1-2	TGTGCCAGCAGCCCGGTACAGGGTTTGGGCGGCTACACCTTC	CASSPVQGLGGYTF
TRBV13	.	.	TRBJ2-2	TGTGCCAGCAGCAGGACACGGGAGCTGTTTTTT	CASSRTRELFF
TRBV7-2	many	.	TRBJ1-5	TGTGCCAGCAGCTTAGCGGGGTTCGCAAGCCAGCCCCAGCATTTT	CASSLAGFASQPQHF
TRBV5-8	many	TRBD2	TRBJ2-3	TGTGCCAGCAATCAGTTGGGGCTAGCGGGAGTGGATACGCAGTATTTT	CASNQLGLAGVDTQYF
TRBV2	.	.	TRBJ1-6	TGTGCCACGAGACAACTGATCTCCTATAATTCACCCCTCCACTTT	CATRQLISYNSPLHF
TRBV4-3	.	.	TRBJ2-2	TGCGCCAGCAGCCACCGCCGGACGAACACCGGGGAGCTGTTTTTT	CASSHRRTNTGELFF
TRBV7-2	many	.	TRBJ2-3	TGTGCCAGCAGCTTAGACCTCGGCACCGATTACACAGATACGCAGTATTTT	CASSLDLGTDYTDTQYF
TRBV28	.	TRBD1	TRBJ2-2	TGTGCCACACGACAGGGAAACACCGGGGAGCTGTTTTTT	CATRQGNTGELFF
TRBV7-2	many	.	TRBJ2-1	TGTGCCAGCAGCTTACAGGGGCAGTTTTACAATGAGCAGTTCTTC	CASSLQGQFYNEQFF
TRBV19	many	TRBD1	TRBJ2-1	TGTGCCAGTAGTATACGACGACAGGGACAACGGAATGAGCAGTTCTTC	CASSIRRQGQRNEQFF
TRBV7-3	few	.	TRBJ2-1	TGTGCCAGCAGCACCCTAACAGGGAGCTCCTACAATGAGCAGTTCTTC	CASSTLTGSSYNEQFF
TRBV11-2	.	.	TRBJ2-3	TGTGCCAGCAGCGAGAGTCCCCCAGATACGCAGTATTTT	CASSESPPDTQYF
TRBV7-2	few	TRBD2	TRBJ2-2	TGTGCCAGCAGCTCGGGACTAGCAAACACCGGGGAGCTGTTTTTT	CASSSGLANTGELFF
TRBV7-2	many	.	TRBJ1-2	TGTGCCAGCAGCTTACGGGGTGGGGAAGGCTACACCTTC	CASSLRGGEGYTF
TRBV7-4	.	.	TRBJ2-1	TGTGCCAGCAGCTATCGAACAGGGTTTGAGCAGTTCTTC	CASSYRTGFEQFF
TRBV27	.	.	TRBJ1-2	TGTGCCAGCAGCACCGGGACTCGCTATGGCTACACCTTC	CASSTGTRYGYTF
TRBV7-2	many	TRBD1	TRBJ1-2	TGTGCCAGCAGCTTAGCTTCACAGGGGGGCTATGGCTACACCTTC	CASSLASQGGYGYTF
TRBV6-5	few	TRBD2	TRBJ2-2	TGTGCCACGGGTGCTTTCCAAGGGCGGGAGAGCGGGGAGCTGTTTTTT	CATGAFQGRESGELFF
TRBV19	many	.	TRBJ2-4	TGTGCCAGTAGTGAACGGAGGGGAAACATTCAGTACTTC	CASSERRGNIQYF
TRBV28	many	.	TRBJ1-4	TGTGCCAGCAACCGGGGGGCAACTAATGAAAAACTGTTTTTT	CASNRGATNEKLFF
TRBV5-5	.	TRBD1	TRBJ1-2	TGTGCCAGCAGCTACTCCGGGACAGGGGCCGCCCATCTATATGGCTACACCTTC	CASSYSGTGAAHLYGYTF
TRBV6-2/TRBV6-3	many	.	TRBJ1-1	TGTGCCAGCAGTTACTCGAGTCCAGGGCTAAGCACTGAAGCTTTCTTT	CASSYSSPGLSTEAFF
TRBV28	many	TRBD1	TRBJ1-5	TGTGCCAGCAGAGATTCAGGGGGCTGGCAGCCCCAGCATTTT	CASRDSGGWQPQHF
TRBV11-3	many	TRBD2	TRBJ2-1	TGTGCCAGCAGCTTATTCTCGCGGGAGGGTTCCTACAATGAGCAGTTCTTC	CASSLFSREGSYNEQFF
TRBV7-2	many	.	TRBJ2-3	TGTGCCAGCAGCCCCCGGGGAGGAGCAGATACGCAGTATTTT	CASSPRGGADTQYF
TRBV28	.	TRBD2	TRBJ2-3	TGTGCCAGCATTCCGGGGGGAACAGATACGCAGTATTTT	CASIPGGTDTQYF
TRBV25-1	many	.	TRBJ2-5	TGTGCCAGCAGTGAGCCGGGATCGGCCCAAGAGACCCAGTACTTC	CASSEPGSAQETQYF
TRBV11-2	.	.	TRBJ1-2	TGTGCCAGCAGCTCCATAGGCGCGTTTAGCTACACCTTC	CASSSIGAFSYTF
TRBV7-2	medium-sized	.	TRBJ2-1	TGTGCCAGCAGCTCAGCCGTTTACTACAATGAGCAGTTCTTC	CASSSAVYYNEQFF
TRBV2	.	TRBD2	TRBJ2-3	TGTGCCAGCACCTTGACCAGGCTAGCGGTCACAGATACGCAGTATTTT	CASTLTRLAVTDTQYF
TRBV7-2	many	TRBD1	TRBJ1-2	TGTGCCAGCAGCTTTCTTACCCGGGACAGGGGTCATGGCTACACCTTC	CASSFLTRDRGHGYTF
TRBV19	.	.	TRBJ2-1	TGTGCCAGTAGTATGGGTAGCTCCTACAATGAGCAGTTCTTC	CASSMGSSYNEQFF
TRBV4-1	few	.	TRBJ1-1	TGTGCCAGCAGCCAAGAGACCCGATTGGACACTGAAGCTTTCTTT	CASSQETRLDTEAFF
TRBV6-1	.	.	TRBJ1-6	TGTGCCAGCAGTGAATCCAGCCCCCTATTAATGGATTCACCCCTCCACTTT	CASSESSPLLMDSPLHF
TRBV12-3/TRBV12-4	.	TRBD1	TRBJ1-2	TGTGCCAGCAGTCCCCGGACAGGGGGCAGCTATGGCTACACCTTC	CASSPRTGGSYGYTF
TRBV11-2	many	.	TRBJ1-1	TGTGCCAGCAGCTTCGGGCAGGGCCCTCCGGGGACTGAAGCTTTCTTT	CASSFGQGPPGTEAFF
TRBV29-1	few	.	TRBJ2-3	TGCAGCGCCTGGAAACGGACGGGGGAACCAGCTTCCCGCACAGATACGCAGTATTTT	CSAWKRTGEPASRTDTQYF
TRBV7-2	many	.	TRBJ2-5	TGTGCCAGCAGCTTAAGCGAGGAGACCCAGTACTTC	CASSLSEETQYF
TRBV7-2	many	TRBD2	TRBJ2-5	TGTGCCAGCAGCCGCGTCAGGGCTAGCGGGGGGCAAGAGACCCAGTACTTC	CASSRVRASGGQETQYF
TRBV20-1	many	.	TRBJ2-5	TGCAGTGCTAGAGCCTCTCTGGGGGGGCGGGAGACCCAGTACTTC	CSARASLGGRETQYF
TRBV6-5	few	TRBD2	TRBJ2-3	TGTGCCAGCAGTTACCTAGCGGGGGGCACAGATACGCAGTATTTT	CASSYLAGGTDTQYF
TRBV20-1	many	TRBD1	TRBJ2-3	TGCAGTGCTAGCGGGGGGACAGGGAGGGCCACAGATACGCAGTATTTT	CSASGGTGRATDTQYF
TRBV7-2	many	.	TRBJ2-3	TGTGCCAGCGCGAATTCCGGGACTCATGGGGATACGCAGTATTTT	CASANSGTHGDTQYF
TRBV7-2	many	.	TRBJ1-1	TGTGCCAGCAGCCCCGGCAGGCCGAACACTGAAGCTTTCTTT	CASSPGRPNTEAFF
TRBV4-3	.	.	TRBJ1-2	TGCGCCAGCAGCCAAGAAAATCTACAGGGAGGGAATGGCTACACCTTC	CASSQENLQGGNGYTF
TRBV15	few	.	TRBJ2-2	TGTGCCACCAGCAGAGGAGGGGGACGGGCCGGGGAGCTGTTTTTT	CATSRGGGRAGELFF
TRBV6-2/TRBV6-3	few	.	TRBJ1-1	TGTGCCAGCAGTTATTGGGTAGGGACCGAAGCTTTCTTT	CASSYWVGTEAFF
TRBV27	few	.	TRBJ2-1	TGTGCCAGCAGTTTATCCGCCGGAAACTCCTACAATGAGCAGTTCTTC	CASSLSAGNSYNEQFF
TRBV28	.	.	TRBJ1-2	TGTGCCAGCAGTCCGAGGGGTGGACAGCTGGCGGGCTACACCTTC	CASSPRGGQLAGYTF
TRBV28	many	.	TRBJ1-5	TGTGCCAGCAGTCAGACGGAAAGCAATCAGCCCCAGCATTTT	CASSQTESNQPQHF
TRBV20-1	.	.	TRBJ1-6	TGCAGTGCTAGAGGGACGGCTTATAATTCACCCCTCCACTTT	CSARGTAYNSPLHF